This is a list of T cell receptor beta chains from one sample in a study of beta chain features in type 1 diabetes. Only in-frame clones appear in the TCRdb table, and some are missing; sequencing was by immunoSEQ multiplex PCR. Altogether about 240,000 clones are present, approximately 15% being singletons, with the ten largest covering 0.015% to 0.02%. Source material: naive CD4+ T cells from blood. Receptor source: a man aged 25-45 years with type 1 diabetes. Both conserved end residues are trimmed from each CDR3.

11,TRBV27,ASSWDRGYEQY
15,TRBV11-2,ASSSIPGLAENNEQF
15,TRBV5-4,ASSLARDRAPTDTQY
14,TRBV4-1,ASSQGQGFSNQPQH
11,TRBV29-1,SVGDTMNTEAF
10,TRBV11-2,ASSRDRFIQY
12,TRBV4-1,ASSHAGGSQPQH
13,TRBV19,ASTPDQGPGQPQH
11,TRBV18,ASSPTVEGTQY
12,TRBV5-1,ASSLSGGREKLF
11,TRBV30,AWSGGQGDEQY
11,TRBV7-2,ASSLNQGETQY
13,TRBV9,ASSARDSYSYEQY
12,TRBV29-1,SAEGRPFGDEQF
16,TRBV9,ASSVGGSRLAAYNEQF
13,TRBV6-6,ASSRRGGANSPLH
13,TRBV5-4,ASSPRGGQTGELF
13,TRBV2,ASSVSGQLNQPQH
14,TRBV15,ATSRGSGSLTGELF
11,TRBV6-6,ASSREGNTEAF
12,TRBV5-5,ASTILAGGPERF
11,TRBV6-5,ASGTDLNTEAF
12,TRBV18,ASSPRTQSDEQY
13,TRBV7-8,ASSLIAGGVNEQF
19,TRBV4-2,ASSQSWSRRGPESSYNEQF
13,TRBV4-1,ASSRTGESDTEAF
12,TRBV15,ATSRGQGINEQY
13,TRBV18,ASSPQRAQNTEAF
13,TRBV18,ASSPPNRDAYGYT
12,TRBV4-1,ASSQEGRVYGYT
11,TRBV29-1,SAAGGFTDTQY
13,TRBV7-6,ASSPTGVGGETQY
12,TRBV5-1,ASSTQGTGNTIY
12,TRBV2,ASSEALLGEDYT
9,TRBV29-1,SVGDTGYYT
13,TRBV18,ASSPQGGSSYEQY
13,TRBV9,ASKRGAHPQETQY
13,TRBV2,ASSTGLLSGQPQH
10,TRBV2,AGRGGAGELF
13,TRBV18,ASSSGTGATYEQY
13,TRBV6-5,ASTKGTSGGGEQF
12,TRBV5-1,ASSLGQGGTEAF
14,TRBV21-1,ASRRDLTLSYNEQF
13,TRBV13,ASSLDPGAGNTIY
12,TRBV6-5,ASSPSGRADTQY
12,TRBV19,ASLQRGGVDTQY